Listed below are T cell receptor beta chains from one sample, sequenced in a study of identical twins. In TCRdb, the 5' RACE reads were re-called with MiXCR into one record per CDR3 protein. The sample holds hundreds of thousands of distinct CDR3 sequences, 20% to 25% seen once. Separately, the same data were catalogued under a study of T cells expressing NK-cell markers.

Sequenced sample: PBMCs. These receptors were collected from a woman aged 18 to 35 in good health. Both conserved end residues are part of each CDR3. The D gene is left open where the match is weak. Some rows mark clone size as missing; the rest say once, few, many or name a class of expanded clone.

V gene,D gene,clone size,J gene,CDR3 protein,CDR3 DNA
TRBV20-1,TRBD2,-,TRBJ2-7,CSAIPSPTSGLSYEQYF,TGCAGTGCAATTCCGAGCCCCACTAGCGGCCTTTCCTACGAGCAGTACTTC
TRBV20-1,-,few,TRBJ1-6,CSAWAGTNSPLHF,TGCAGTGCTTGGGCAGGGACTAATTCACCCCTCCACTTT
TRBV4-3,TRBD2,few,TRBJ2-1,CASGGLAESYNEQFF,TGCGCCAGCGGGGGACTAGCGGAATCCTACAATGAGCAGTTCTTC
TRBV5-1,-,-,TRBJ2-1,CASKELEGNEQFF,TGCGCCAGCAAGGAGCTCGAGGGCAATGAGCAGTTCTTC
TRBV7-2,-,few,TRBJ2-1,CASTLAGPRGEQFF,TGTGCCAGCACCCTTGCGGGACCCCGAGGTGAGCAGTTCTTC
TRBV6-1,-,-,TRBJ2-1,CASSPSRQLYNEQFF,TGTGCCAGCAGCCCTAGTCGACAGTTGTACAATGAGCAGTTCTTC
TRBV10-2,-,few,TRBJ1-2,CASRGLRVYGGYTF,TGCGCCAGCAGAGGTTTACGGGTTTATGGTGGCTACACCTTC
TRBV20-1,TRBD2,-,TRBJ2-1,CSARTSGRVARGEQFF,TGCAGTGCAAGGACTAGCGGGAGGGTCGCCAGAGGGGAGCAGTTCTTC
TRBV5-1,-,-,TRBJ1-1,CASSRRGLSTEAFF,TGCGCCAGCTCCCGGAGGGGATTAAGCACTGAAGCTTTCTTT
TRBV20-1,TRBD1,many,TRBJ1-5,CSARTAGGVGLEPQHF,TGCAGTGCTAGAACGGCAGGGGGTGTCGGGTTGGAGCCCCAGCATTTT
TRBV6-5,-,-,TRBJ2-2,CASSYQGGVRELFF,TGTGCCAGCAGTTACCAGGGGGGGGTAAGGGAGCTGTTTTTT
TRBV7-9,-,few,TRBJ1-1,CASSLHAEAFF,TGTGCCAGCAGCTTACACGCCGAAGCTTTCTTT
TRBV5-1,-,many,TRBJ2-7,CASSWISGTGVLEQYF,TGCGCCAGCAGCTGGATTTCCGGGACGGGAGTACTCGAGCAGTACTTC
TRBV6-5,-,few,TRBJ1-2,CASSYGGVVDGYTF,TGTGCCAGCAGTTACGGGGGAGTGGTGGATGGCTACACCTTC
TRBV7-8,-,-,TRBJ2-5,CASSPRTRQETQYF,TGTGCCAGCAGCCCCCGGACTCGGCAAGAGACCCAGTACTTC
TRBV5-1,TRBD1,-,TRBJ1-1,CATKEQGMNTEAFF,TGCGCCACCAAGGAACAGGGGATGAACACTGAAGCTTTCTTT
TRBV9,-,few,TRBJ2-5,CASSLSRGRQETQYF,TGTGCCAGCAGCTTAAGCAGGGGCAGACAAGAGACCCAGTACTTC
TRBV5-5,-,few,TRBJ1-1,CASSYAGTANTEAFF,TGTGCCAGCAGCTACGCCGGGACGGCGAACACTGAAGCTTTCTTT
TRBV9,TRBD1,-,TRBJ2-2,CASSPQTGTGELFF,TGTGCCAGCAGCCCACAGACAGGGACCGGGGAGCTGTTTTTT
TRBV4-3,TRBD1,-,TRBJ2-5,CASSRNRDRAQETQYF,TGCGCCAGCAGCCGCAACCGGGACAGGGCACAAGAGACCCAGTACTTC
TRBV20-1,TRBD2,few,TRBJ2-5,CSAMTSGAQETQYF,TGCAGTGCTATGACTAGCGGGGCACAAGAGACCCAGTACTTC
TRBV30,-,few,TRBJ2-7,CAWSVSGEQYF,TGTGCCTGGAGTGTGTCCGGAGAGCAGTACTTC
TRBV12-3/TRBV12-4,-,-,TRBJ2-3,CASRERSTDTQYF,TGTGCCAGCCGCGAGCGGAGCACAGATACGCAGTATTTT
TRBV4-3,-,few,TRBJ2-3,CASSWGRAKTDTQYF,TGCGCCAGCAGTTGGGGGCGGGCAAAAACAGATACGCAGTATTTT
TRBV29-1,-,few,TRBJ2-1,CSAVPMGFEQFF,TGCAGCGCCGTCCCTATGGGATTTGAGCAGTTCTTC
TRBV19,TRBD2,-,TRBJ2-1,CASTPERGLAGAWYNEQFF,TGTGCCAGTACTCCTGAACGGGGACTAGCGGGAGCTTGGTACAATGAGCAGTTCTTC
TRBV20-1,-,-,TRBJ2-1,CSAKEAVDYEQFF,TGCAGTGCCAAGGAGGCGGTAGACTATGAGCAGTTCTTC
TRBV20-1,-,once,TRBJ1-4,CSAREVRDQRKLFF,TGCAGTGCTAGAGAGGTCAGGGACCAGAGAAAACTGTTTTTT
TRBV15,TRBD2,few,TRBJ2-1,CATSISGTTYNEQFF,TGTGCCACCAGTATAAGCGGGACTACCTACAATGAGCAGTTCTTC
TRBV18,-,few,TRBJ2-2,CASSPTGTGDTGELFF,TGTGCCAGCTCACCGACGGGCACGGGCGACACCGGGGAGCTGTTTTTT
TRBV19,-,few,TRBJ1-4,CASNTGYGEKLFF,TGTGCCAGTAATACAGGGTACGGTGAAAAACTGTTTTTT
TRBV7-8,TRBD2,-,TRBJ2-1,CASSRLAGGLYNEQFF,TGTGCCAGCAGCCGCCTAGCGGGGGGGCTGTACAATGAGCAGTTCTTC
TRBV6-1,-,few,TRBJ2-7,CASSMGPWGSYEQYF,TGTGCCAGCAGTATGGGCCCTTGGGGTTCCTACGAGCAGTACTTC
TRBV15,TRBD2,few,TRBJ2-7,CATSRDRGLASHEQYF,TGTGCCACCAGCAGAGATCGGGGACTAGCTAGCCACGAGCAGTACTTC
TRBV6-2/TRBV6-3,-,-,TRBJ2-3,CASTNLWTDPTQYF,TGTGCCAGCACCAACCTCTGGACTGACCCTACGCAGTATTTT
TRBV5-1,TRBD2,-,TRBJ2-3,CASSPGGGHTDTQYF,TGCGCCAGCAGCCCCGGCGGGGGGCACACAGATACGCAGTATTTT
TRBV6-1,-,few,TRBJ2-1,CASTPVGGTYNEQFF,TGTGCCAGCACCCCTGTGGGCGGAACCTACAATGAGCAGTTCTTC
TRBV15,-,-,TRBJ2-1,CATSRDINARGHEQFF,TGTGCCACCAGCAGAGATATAAACGCCCGGGGGCATGAGCAGTTCTTC
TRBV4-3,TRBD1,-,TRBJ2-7,CASSRRRTGPYEQYF,TGCGCCAGCAGCAGACGTAGGACAGGACCCTACGAGCAGTACTTC
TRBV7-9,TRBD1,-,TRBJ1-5,CASSLAGQGKQPQHF,TGTGCCAGCAGCTTAGCAGGACAGGGAAAACAGCCCCAGCATTTT
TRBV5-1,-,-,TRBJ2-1,CASSLGAHSSYNEQFF,TGCGCCAGCAGCTTGGGAGCCCATTCCTCCTACAATGAGCAGTTCTTC
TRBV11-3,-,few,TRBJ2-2,CASTSDKWDTGELFF,TGTGCCAGCACCTCTGACAAGTGGGACACCGGGGAGCTGTTTTTT
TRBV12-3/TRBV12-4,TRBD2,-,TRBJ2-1,CTSSLGQGSGRATNGEQFF,TGTACCAGCAGTTTAGGGCAGGGCAGCGGGAGGGCCACCAACGGGGAGCAGTTCTTC
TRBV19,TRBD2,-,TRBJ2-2,CASSIVGTSGRTGELFF,TGTGCCAGTAGTATAGTGGGGACTAGCGGGAGGACCGGGGAGCTGTTTTTT
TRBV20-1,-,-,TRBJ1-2,CSAPGQKDHGYTF,TGCAGTGCTCCTGGACAGAAAGATCATGGCTACACCTTC
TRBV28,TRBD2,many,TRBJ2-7,CASRTLGLAGYEQYF,TGTGCCAGCAGGACTCTGGGACTAGCGGGCTACGAGCAGTACTTC
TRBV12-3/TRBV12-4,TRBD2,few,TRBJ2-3,CASSPSGPLTDTQYF,TGTGCCAGCAGTCCTAGCGGGCCCCTCACAGATACGCAGTATTTT
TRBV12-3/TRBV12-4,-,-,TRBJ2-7,CASSPRSNEQYF,TGTGCCAGCAGTCCCCGCTCGAACGAGCAGTACTTC
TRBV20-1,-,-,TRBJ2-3,CSARALGGRGDTQYF,TGCAGTGCTAGGGCCCTTGGGGGGCGAGGAGATACGCAGTATTTT
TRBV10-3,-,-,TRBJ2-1,CAISESANHEQFF,TGTGCCATCAGTGAGTCTGCCAACCATGAGCAGTTCTTC
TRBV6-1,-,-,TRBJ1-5,CASGARQDNQPQHF,TGTGCCAGCGGGGCGCGACAGGACAATCAGCCCCAGCATTTT
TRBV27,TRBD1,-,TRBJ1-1,CASSLLSRDRATEAFF,TGTGCCAGCAGTTTATTATCCCGGGACAGGGCGACTGAAGCTTTCTTT
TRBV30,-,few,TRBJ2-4,CAWSVKDIQYF,TGTGCCTGGAGTGTTAAGGACATTCAGTACTTC
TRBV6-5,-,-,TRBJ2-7,CASSYLQGEQYF,TGTGCCAGCAGTTACCTACAAGGCGAGCAGTACTTC
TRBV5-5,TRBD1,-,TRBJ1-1,CASSPGGTGGIGTEAFF,TGTGCCAGCAGTCCTGGTGGGACAGGGGGCATCGGGACTGAAGCTTTCTTT
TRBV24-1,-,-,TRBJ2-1,CATSDPGVSEQFF,TGTGCCACCAGTGATCCCGGGGTCAGTGAGCAGTTCTTC